The entry that follows covers one TCR beta chain sequence. Its specificity is unknown. The CDR3 covers 12 residues. In germline, CDR1 is MNHNY, CDR2 SVGAGI (reference sequence). V shed 7 bases, J shed 4 bases, and the junction held 3 bases outside the gene matches. The sample originates from a study of radiotherapy plus CTLA-4 blockade in lung cancer. For the study at large: Objective responses arose in approximately 19% of patients, and over 25% experienced disease control.

Chemo-refractory metastatic non-small-cell lung cancer patients received focal radiation with ipilimumab CTLA-4 blockade. Method: immunoSEQ multiplex PCR; TCRdb's copy keeps in-frame clones and lacks some. Here the sample spans 86,000 or so clones, about 78% being singletons. General observations from the study: There was expansion of tumor-derived TCR clones in blood after radiotherapy plus ipilimumab. Early clone dynamics of blood T cells, plus interferon-beta, reportedly predicted response best.

The receptor comes from a human donor with non-small cell lung cancer who had a partial response to radiotherapy plus ipilimumab. Some clones in this sample may be carry-over from other donors' samples. The specimen comprised peripheral blood, sampled from a patient treated with radiotherapy plus ipilimumab. The V and J genes are TRBV6-6 and TRBJ2-5, with 7 bases aligning to TRBD1. CDR3 nucleotides: TGTGCCAGCACCGCAGGGGGAGAGACCCAGTACTTC. Its translation: CASTAGGETQYF.